The T cell receptor (beta chain) described here comes from a study of T cells after yellow fever vaccination. Turning to the study itself: Some fractions had low cell numbers, and these were prepared with SMART-Seq v4 Ultra Low Input.

V lost 8 bases to trimming and J lost 1 base, with 11 bases between them. This CDR3 spans 13 amino acids. One entry per CDR3 protein, called by TCRdb with MiXCR from the 5' RACE reads. The sample lists more than 450,000 distinct CDR3 sequences; 20% to 25% were seen once. Findings and limits, study-wide: Post-booster samples contained most primary-vaccination clones (approximately 95% CD4, around 89% CD8). Contamination of FACS-sorted repertoires by abundant clonotypes from the bulk population could occur.

On this clonotype: The antigen is not known.

The V call is TRBV12-3 or TRBV12-4, the J call TRBJ1-1; D is uncertain. The clonotype was recovered from a man in his late teens or twenties who received the YFV17D yellow fever vaccine. Specimen: PBMCs, collected 21 days after the first yellow fever vaccination. The chain's CDR3 is CASARVRNTEAFF. CDR3 DNA: TGTGCCAGCGCCCGGGTCAGGAACACTGAAGCTTTCTTT.